The clone carrying this T cell receptor (beta chain) occurred many times. This entry belongs to a study of molecular identifiers for immune sequencing clone quantification. Germline V gene lookup returns CDR1 SQVTM and CDR2 ANQGSEA. This CDR3 contains 13 residues. The ends lost 4 bases at V and 1 base at J; junction bases unmatched: 2. TCRdb re-called the PCR reads through MiXCR, storing one row per CDR3 protein. The sample carries about 320,000 distinct CDR3 sequences, roughly 23% recorded once. This TCR derives from a human donor in good health. Some libraries in this study had Jurkat cell RNA spiked in. The chain has TRBV29-1 and TRBJ1-1, with 8 bases aligning to TRBD1. The source material was naive CD8+ T cells from blood, with Jurkat cell RNA spiked in. Specified subset: FACS-sorted CD8+CD4-CCR7+CD45RA+ naive T cells. CDR3 DNA: TGCAGCGTTGCCGACAGGGGGAACACTGAAGCTTTCTTT. It is translated as CSVADRGNTEAFF.